This TCR beta chain was captured by sequencing in a study of liver allograft versus peripheral blood T cells. About the study: Within transplanted livers, the T cell receptor repertoires were examined and compared against the repertoires present in the peripheral blood of liver transplant recipients. Study results and caveats: Reportedly, the T cell receptor repertoires present inside liver allografts differed from those in peripheral blood.

V was pared by 2 bases and J by 1 base, with 5 bases of the junction left unmatched. The CDR3 has 16 residues. Germline values: CDR1 LNHDA, CDR2 SQIVND (reference sequence). By sample share, this clonotype is medium-sized. Its antigen is undetermined. TCRdb fed the reads into MiXCR, producing one record per CDR3 protein. The profile shows about 5,100 distinct CDR3 sequences, 17% of them singletons. The chain is built from TRBV19 and TRBJ2-3; 8 bases fit TRBD2. The source of this sequence is a human patient who had a liver transplant. Among the T cells, some may be from the graft donor. The CDR3 region is CASSILEAGGTDTQYF. The CDR3 nucleotides read TGTGCCAGTAGTATATTAGAAGCGGGGGGCACAGATACGCAGTATTTT.